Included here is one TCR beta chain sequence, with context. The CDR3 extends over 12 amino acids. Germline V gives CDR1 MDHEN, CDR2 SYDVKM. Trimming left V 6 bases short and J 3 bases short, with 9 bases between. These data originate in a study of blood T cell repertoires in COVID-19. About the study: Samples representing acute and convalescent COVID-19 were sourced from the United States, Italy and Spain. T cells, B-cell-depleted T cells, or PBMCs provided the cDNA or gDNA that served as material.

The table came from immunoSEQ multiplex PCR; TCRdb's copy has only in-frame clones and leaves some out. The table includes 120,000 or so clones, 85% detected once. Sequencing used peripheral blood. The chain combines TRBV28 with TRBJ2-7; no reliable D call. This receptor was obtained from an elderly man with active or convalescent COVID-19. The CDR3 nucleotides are TGTGCCAGCAGCACCCCGGGCTACGAGCAGTACTTC. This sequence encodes CASSTPGYEQYF.